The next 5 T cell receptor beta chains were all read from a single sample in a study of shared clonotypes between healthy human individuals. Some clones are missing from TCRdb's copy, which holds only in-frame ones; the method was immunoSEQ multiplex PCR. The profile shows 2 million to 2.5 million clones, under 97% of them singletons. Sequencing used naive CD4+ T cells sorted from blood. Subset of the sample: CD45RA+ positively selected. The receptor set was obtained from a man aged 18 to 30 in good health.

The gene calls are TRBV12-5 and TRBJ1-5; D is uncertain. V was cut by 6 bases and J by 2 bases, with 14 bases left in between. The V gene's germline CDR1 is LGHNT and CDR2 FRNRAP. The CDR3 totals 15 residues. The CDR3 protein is CASGRSGEGNQPQHF. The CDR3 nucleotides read TGTGCTAGTGGCCGTTCCGGAGAGGGCAATCAGCCCCAGCATTTT.

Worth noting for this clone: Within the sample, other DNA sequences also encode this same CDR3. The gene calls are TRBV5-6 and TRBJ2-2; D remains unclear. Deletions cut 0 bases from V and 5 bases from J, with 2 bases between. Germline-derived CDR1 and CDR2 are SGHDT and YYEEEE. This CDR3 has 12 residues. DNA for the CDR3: TGTGCCAGCAGCTTGGCAACCGGGGAGCTGTTTTTT. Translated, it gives CASSLATGELFF.

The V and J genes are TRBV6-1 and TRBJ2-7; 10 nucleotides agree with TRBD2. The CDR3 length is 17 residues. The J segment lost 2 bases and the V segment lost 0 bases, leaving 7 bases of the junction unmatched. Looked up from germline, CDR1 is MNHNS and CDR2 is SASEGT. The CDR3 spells CASSEAGGLAPAYEQYF. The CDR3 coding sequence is TGTGCCAGCAGTGAAGCGGGGGGACTAGCGCCCGCCTACGAGCAGTACTTC.

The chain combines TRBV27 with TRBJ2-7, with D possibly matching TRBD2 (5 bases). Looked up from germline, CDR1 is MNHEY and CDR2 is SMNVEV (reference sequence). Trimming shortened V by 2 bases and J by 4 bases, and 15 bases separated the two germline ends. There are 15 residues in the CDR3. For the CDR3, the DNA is TGTGCCAGCAGTTTAAAGGGCGCTAGCAGGTACGAGCAGTACTTC. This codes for CASSLKGASRYEQYF.

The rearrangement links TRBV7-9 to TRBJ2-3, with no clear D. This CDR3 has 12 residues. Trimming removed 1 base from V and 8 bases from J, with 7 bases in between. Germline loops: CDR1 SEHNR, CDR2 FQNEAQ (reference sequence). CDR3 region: CASSLGLGTQYF. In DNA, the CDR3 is TGTGCCAGCAGCTTAGGGCTGGGTACGCAGTATTTT. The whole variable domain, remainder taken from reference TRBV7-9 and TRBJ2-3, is DTGVSQNPRHKITKRGQNVTFRCDPISEHNRLYWYRQTLGQGPEFLTYFQNEAQLEKSRLLSDRFSAERPKGSFSTLEIQRTEQGDSAMYLCASSLGLGTQYFGPGTRLTVL.